Listed below are T cell receptor beta chains from one sample, sequenced in a study of shared clonotypes between healthy human individuals. Generated by immunoSEQ multiplex PCR, the TCRdb table keeps only in-frame clones and is missing some. The table lists some 500,000 clones, roughly 95% of them singletons, with about 0.057% in the top ten. The sequenced material came from naive CD4+ T cells sorted from blood. The source is a woman in her twenties or thirties in good health. Each CDR3 is given with its conserved first and last residue. Each record gives: V gene, D gene, CDR3 protein. D genes are given only for firm matches.

v_gene: TRBV21-1; d_gene: .; CDR3aa: CASKQRQDGTDTQYF
v_gene: TRBV5-1; d_gene: .; CDR3aa: CASSGETPTDTQYF
v_gene: TRBV7-3; d_gene: .; CDR3aa: CASSLRGGTTYNEQFF
v_gene: TRBV15; d_gene: TRBD2; CDR3aa: CATSRRGSGRSNTGELFF
v_gene: TRBV5-1; d_gene: TRBD2; CDR3aa: CASSSIAGGPTGDTQYF
v_gene: TRBV28; d_gene: .; CDR3aa: CASSFPDSNEQFF
v_gene: TRBV12-2; d_gene: .; CDR3aa: CASRLALGQREISYNEQFF
v_gene: TRBV4-1; d_gene: .; CDR3aa: CASSQGWDEQYF
v_gene: TRBV7-3; d_gene: .; CDR3aa: CASSSETGENTEAFF
v_gene: TRBV6-4; d_gene: .; CDR3aa: CASRKEDYEQYF
v_gene: TRBV6-1; d_gene: .; CDR3aa: CASSELEVTEAFF
v_gene: TRBV4-1; d_gene: .; CDR3aa: CASSQPGRSNEQFF
v_gene: TRBV15; d_gene: .; CDR3aa: CATSPRGTPRTEAFF
v_gene: TRBV6-4; d_gene: .; CDR3aa: CASSDYADSAHNEQFF